This is a list of T cell receptor beta chains from one sample in a study of T cell repertoires in ileal Crohn's disease. The assay was immunoSEQ multiplex PCR, and TCRdb's table has in-frame clones only and misses some. Of over 25,000 clones in the sample, about 80% were seen once. Sample: ileal tissue. The source is an adult with Crohn's disease. The CDR3 runs from the conserved cysteine through the conserved F or W. D genes are given only for firm matches. Part of the rows lack a size; the others show once, few, many or a class for expanded clones.

>-|TRBJ1-4|TRBV9|-
TGTGCCAGCAGCGTAGGAGCTTCGAGGGAAAAACTGTTTTTT
CASSVGASREKLFF
>-|TRBJ1-2|TRBV6-1|few
TGTGCCAGCAGTGAATCCAGCAGGCCGCTTTATGGCTACACCTTC
CASSESSRPLYGYTF
>-|TRBJ1-2|TRBV30|-
TGTGCCTGGACCCGGTTCCCAAACTATGGCTACACCTTC
CAWTRFPNYGYTF
>-|TRBJ1-2|TRBV30|-
TGTGCCTGGAGTGTAAGGGTGGGGAGGGTCGGCTATGGCTACACCTTC
CAWSVRVGRVGYGYTF
>TRBD1|TRBJ1-2|TRBV29-1|once
TGCAGCGTTTATTGGACAGGGGGACTTGGGCGTAACTATGGCTACACCTTC
CSVYWTGGLGRNYGYTF
>TRBD2|TRBJ2-7|TRBV5-1|-
TGCGCCAGCAGCCTTCGGACTAGCGGGAGGACCTACGAGCAGTACTTC
CASSLRTSGRTYEQYF
>TRBD1|TRBJ2-2|TRBV30|-
TGTGCCTGGAGTCTCCGTTTGAGACAGGGGGCGCGGACCGGGGAGCTGTTTTTT
CAWSLRLRQGARTGELFF
>-|TRBJ2-2|TRBV6-6|-
TGTGCCAGCAGCGGGGGTTGGGGCGGGGAGCTGTTTTTT
CASSGGWGGELFF
>TRBD2|TRBJ2-7|TRBV6-6|-
TGTGCCAGCAGTTCCGATACTAGCGGGGTGTACTTC
CASSSDTSGVYF
>TRBD2|TRBJ2-2|TRBV30|-
TGTGCCTGGAGGGGGACTAGCGGGAGCTCGAACACCGGGGAGCTGTTTTTT
CAWRGTSGSSNTGELFF
>-|TRBJ1-6|TRBV12-5|-
TGTGCTAGTGGTCTCCCGGGGAGTTCACCCCTCCACTTT
CASGLPGSSPLHF
>-|TRBJ2-7|TRBV11-2|-
TGTGCCAGCAGCTTTTTCGGGGTAGCGAGCTACGAGCAGTACTTC
CASSFFGVASYEQYF
>TRBD1|TRBJ1-1|TRBV10-3|-
TGTGCCATCAGTGTATTAGGGGGCCCATATTTGAACACTGAAGCTTTCTTT
CAISVLGGPYLNTEAFF
>TRBD1|TRBJ1-1|TRBV5-1|-
TGCGCCAGCAGCTTGGCCATGGGACAGGGACTGATGAACACTGAAGCTTTCTTT
CASSLAMGQGLMNTEAFF
>TRBD1|TRBJ1-1|TRBV5-1|-
TGCGCCAGCAGCCATGGACAGGGACATGGGGTGGGCACTGAAGCTTTCTTT
CASSHGQGHGVGTEAFF
>-|TRBJ2-1|TRBV5-5|once
TGTGCCAGCAGCTGGAGGGCCGGTGAGCAGTTCTTC
CASSWRAGEQFF
>-|TRBJ1-2|TRBV9|few
TGTGCCAGCAGCGCTAACAGGGCTGGCTACACCTTC
CASSANRAGYTF
>-|TRBJ2-5|TRBV11-2|-
TGTGCCAGCAGCTTAGGGAAAGCGGGTGGAAAAGAGACCCAGTACTTC
CASSLGKAGGKETQYF
>TRBD2|TRBJ2-1|TRBV7-3|few
TGTGCCAGCAGCTTACAGCGGGGGGGGTCAAATGAGCAGTTCTTC
CASSLQRGGSNEQFF
>TRBD1|TRBJ2-2|TRBV7-9|-
TGTGCCAGCAGCCCACCGGGACAGGGGGCGACCGGGGAGCTGTTTTTT
CASSPPGQGATGELFF
>-|TRBJ2-3|TRBV30|-
TGTGCCTGGAGGTGGGGGCCTAGCACAGATACGCAGTATTTT
CAWRWGPSTDTQYF
>TRBD1|TRBJ1-6|TRBV19|-
TGTGCCAGTAGTAGACAGGGAGCACCCCTCCACTTT
CASSRQGAPLHF
>TRBD1|TRBJ1-6|TRBV5-1|-
TGCGCCAGCAGCTTGGAGGGGGCTCAAAATTCACCCCTCCACTTT
CASSLEGAQNSPLHF
>TRBD2|TRBJ2-3|TRBV5-1|-
TGCGCCAGCAGCTCCCGGGGGGGACAACAAAACACAGATACGCAGTATTTT
CASSSRGGQQNTDTQYF
>-|TRBJ1-2|TRBV6-5|-
TGTGCCAGCAGGGGCTGGGGGGGCAACTCTGGCTACACCTTC
CASRGWGGNSGYTF
>TRBD1|TRBJ1-2|TRBV2|-
TGTGCCAGCATCGGGGACAGGGTATGGTATGGCTACACCTTC
CASIGDRVWYGYTF
>-|TRBJ2-7|TRBV19|-
TGTGCCAATAACCAGGGGGGAGAGAGCAACTACGAGCAGTACTTC
CANNQGGESNYEQYF
>-|TRBJ2-6|TRBV15|-
TGTGCCACCAGCGGTGCAACTGTAAGCTCTGGGGCCAACGTCCTGACTTTC
CATSGATVSSGANVLTF
>TRBD2|TRBJ2-2|TRBV30|-
TGTGCCTGCAGGCCGGGACTAGCGGCCCCCGACACCGGGGAGCTGTTTTTT
CACRPGLAAPDTGELFF
>TRBD2|TRBJ2-4|TRBV5-1|-
TGCGCCAGCAGCTCGGGGGGGACTAGCGGGAGCGCCGCTCGAAACATTCAGTACTTC
CASSSGGTSGSAARNIQYF
>-|TRBJ2-1|TRBV6-1|-
TGTGCCAGCAGTGATCAGCGGGCTTCCTACAATGAGCAGTTCTTC
CASSDQRASYNEQFF
>-|TRBJ2-7|TRBV4-2|-
TGTGCCAGCAGCCAAGATCTGCGGGGAACATCCCCGGGTCGCTACGAGCAGTACTTC
CASSQDLRGTSPGRYEQYF
>TRBD1|TRBJ1-2|TRBV5-6|few
TGTGCCAGCAGCTTGGGGACAGGGTATACTGGCTACACCTTC
CASSLGTGYTGYTF
>TRBD1|TRBJ2-7|TRBV2|few
TGTGCCAGCAGTGAGGGACAGAAAATCGGCGAGCAGTACTTC
CASSEGQKIGEQYF
>-|TRBJ1-5|TRBV5-6|-
TGTGCCAGCAGCTTGAAACCCCGGAGCAATCAGCCCCAGCATTTT
CASSLKPRSNQPQHF
>-|TRBJ1-2|TRBV10-1|-
TGCGCCAGCAGTGAGTTTTGTCTTCTCTATGGCTACACCTTC
CASSEFCLLYGYTF
>-|TRBJ1-5|TRBV6-1|-
TGTGCCAGCGGGCAGGGTCCCGATCAGCCCCAGCATTTT
CASGQGPDQPQHF
>-|TRBJ2-2|TRBV9|-
TGTGCTCCGACGGGGAACACCGGGGAGCTGTTTTTT
CAPTGNTGELFF
>-|TRBJ1-4|TRBV7-2|-
TGTGCCAGCAGCTTAGACGCGGGGGTACAATCTAATGAAAAACTGTTTTTT
CASSLDAGVQSNEKLFF
>-|TRBJ1-2|TRBV5-4|-
TGTGCCAGCAGCTTAGCAGGGCGTGGCTATGGCTACACCTTC
CASSLAGRGYGYTF
>TRBD2|TRBJ2-7|TRBV5-1|-
TGCGCCAGCAGCTTGACTAGCGGGACCTCCGAGCAGTACTTC
CASSLTSGTSEQYF
>TRBD2|TRBJ2-1|TRBV7-2|-
TGTGCCAGCAGCTTACGAACGGGGGCGGGAGGCAATGAGCAGTTCTTC
CASSLRTGAGGNEQFF
>TRBD2|TRBJ2-1|TRBV4-3|-
TGCGCCAGCAGCCTGGGACTAGCGGGGAACAATGAGCAGTTCTTC
CASSLGLAGNNEQFF
>-|TRBJ2-7|TRBV5-6|-
TGTGCCAGCAGCACTATTCACTACGAGCAGTACTTC
CASSTIHYEQYF
>-|TRBJ2-1|TRBV6-4|few
TGTGCCAGCAACGGTCGGGTGGGGAGGTTCTATAATGAGCAGTTCTTC
CASNGRVGRFYNEQFF
>TRBD1|TRBJ1-5|TRBV18|-
TGTGCCAGCTCACCACGTCGGGACAGGGAAGAGCCCCAGCATTTT
CASSPRRDREEPQHF
>-|TRBJ1-2|TRBV6-4|-
TGTGCCAGCAGTGCGGGCTATGGCTACACCTTC
CASSAGYGYTF
>-|TRBJ2-7|TRBV6-1|-
TGTGCCAGCAGAGCCTTCTACGAGCAGTACTTC
CASRAFYEQYF
>TRBD1|TRBJ1-2|TRBV27|-
TGTGCCAGCAGTCCAGGACAGGGCCCCTATGGCTACACCTTC
CASSPGQGPYGYTF
>-|TRBJ2-2|TRBV9|few
TGTGCCAGCAGCCCTCGGACAGTAAACACCGGGGAGCTGTTTTTT
CASSPRTVNTGELFF
>TRBD1|TRBJ2-3|TRBV13|-
TGTGCCAGCAGCACCCCACAGGGGGCGTCTAGAATAGGAATTACAGATACGCAGTATTTT
CASSTPQGASRIGITDTQYF
>-|TRBJ2-7|TRBV5-4|-
TGTGCCAGCAGCTTGGAGCGGGCGCAGCAGTACTTC
CASSLERAQQYF
>-|TRBJ2-2|TRBV5-4|-
TGTGCCAGCAGCCGAGGGGGGGCGATAACCGGGGAGCTGTTTTTT
CASSRGGAITGELFF
>-|TRBJ2-3|TRBV30|few
TGTGCCTGGAGCCAGACAGATACGCAGTATTTT
CAWSQTDTQYF
>-|TRBJ2-7|TRBV7-2|-
TGTGCCAGCAGCTTAACGCTCGGACAGACCTACGAGCAGTACTTC
CASSLTLGQTYEQYF
>-|TRBJ1-1|TRBV7-2|-
TGTGCCAGCACCAAATCCCAAGGGGACACTGAAGCTTTCTTT
CASTKSQGDTEAFF
>TRBD2|TRBJ2-1|TRBV6-6|-
TGTGCCAGCAGTTACCTGCGGGGGGAGTACAATGAGCAGTTCTTC
CASSYLRGEYNEQFF
>TRBD2|TRBJ2-4|TRBV5-6|-
TGTGCCAGCAGCTTGCGTAGCGGGGGACCAGCCAAAAACATTCAGTACTTC
CASSLRSGGPAKNIQYF